Listed here is a single T cell receptor beta chain. Its specificity is not known. A quantitative 5'-RACE method, one with molecular barcodes, was used to make TCR beta libraries. From the 5' RACE reads, TCRdb called clonotypes with MiXCR, one entry per CDR3 protein. The data show roughly 150,000 distinct CDR3 sequences, with roughly 30% seen just once and approximately 6% held by the top ten. This sample was included in a study of CD8 T cells in ankylosing spondylitis. Findings and limits, study-wide: Earlier studies detected some motif variants in reactive arthritis synovial fluid and blood. In ankylosing spondylitis patients, matched synovial fluid reportedly showed significant enrichment of disease-linked clones. The study identified a TCR beta motif of under 10 highly homologous variants that appeared characteristic of ankylosing spondylitis blood.

V lost 0 bases and J 0 bases, leaving 15 bases between the germline ends. Looked up from germline, CDR1 is DFQATT and CDR2 is SNEGSKA (reference sequence). CDR3 length: 17 residues. The source material was synovial fluid, either unsorted or a sorted T cell fraction (not recorded which). The gene calls are TRBV20-1 and TRBJ2-1; D gene unclear. This receptor was obtained from a male donor with ankylosing spondylitis. CDR3 nucleotides: TGCAGTGCTAGAGATAGTGGTAGCCTAAGCTCCTACAATGAGCAGTTCTTC. Residues: CSARDSGSLSSYNEQFF.